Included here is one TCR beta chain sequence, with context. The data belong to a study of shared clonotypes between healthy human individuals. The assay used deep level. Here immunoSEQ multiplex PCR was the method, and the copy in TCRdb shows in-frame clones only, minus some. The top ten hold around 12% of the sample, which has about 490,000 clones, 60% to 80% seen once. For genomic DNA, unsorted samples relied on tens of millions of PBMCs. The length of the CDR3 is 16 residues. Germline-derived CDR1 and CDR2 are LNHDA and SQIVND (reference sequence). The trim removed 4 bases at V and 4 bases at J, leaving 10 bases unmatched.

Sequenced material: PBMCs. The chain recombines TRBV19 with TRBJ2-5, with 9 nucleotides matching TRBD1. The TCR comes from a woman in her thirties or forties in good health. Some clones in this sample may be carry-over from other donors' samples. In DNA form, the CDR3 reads TGTGCCAGTAGTACGGGACAGGGTTCTGGCCCAGAGACCCAGTACTTC. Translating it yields CASSTGQGSGPETQYF.